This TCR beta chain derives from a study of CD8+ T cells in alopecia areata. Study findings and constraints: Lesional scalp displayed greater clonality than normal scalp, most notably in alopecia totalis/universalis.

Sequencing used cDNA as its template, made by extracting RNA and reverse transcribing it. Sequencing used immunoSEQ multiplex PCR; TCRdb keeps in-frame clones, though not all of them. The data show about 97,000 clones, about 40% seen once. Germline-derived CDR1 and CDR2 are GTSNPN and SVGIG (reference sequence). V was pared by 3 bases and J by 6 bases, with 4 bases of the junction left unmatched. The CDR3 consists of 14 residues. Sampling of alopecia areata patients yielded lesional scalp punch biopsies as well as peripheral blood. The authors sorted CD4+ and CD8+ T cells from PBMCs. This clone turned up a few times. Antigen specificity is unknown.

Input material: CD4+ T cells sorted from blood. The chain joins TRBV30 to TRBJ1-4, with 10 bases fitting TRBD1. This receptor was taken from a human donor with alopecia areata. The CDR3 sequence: CAWRSGTGDEKLFF. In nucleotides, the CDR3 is TGTGCCTGGAGGAGCGGGACAGGGGATGAAAAACTGTTTTTT. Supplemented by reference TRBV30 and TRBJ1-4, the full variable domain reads SQTIHQWPATLVQPVGSPLSLECTVEGTSNPNLYWYRQAAGRGLQLLFYSVGIGQISSEVPQNLSASRPQDRQFILSSKKLLLSDSGFYLCAWRSGTGDEKLFFGSGTQLSVL.